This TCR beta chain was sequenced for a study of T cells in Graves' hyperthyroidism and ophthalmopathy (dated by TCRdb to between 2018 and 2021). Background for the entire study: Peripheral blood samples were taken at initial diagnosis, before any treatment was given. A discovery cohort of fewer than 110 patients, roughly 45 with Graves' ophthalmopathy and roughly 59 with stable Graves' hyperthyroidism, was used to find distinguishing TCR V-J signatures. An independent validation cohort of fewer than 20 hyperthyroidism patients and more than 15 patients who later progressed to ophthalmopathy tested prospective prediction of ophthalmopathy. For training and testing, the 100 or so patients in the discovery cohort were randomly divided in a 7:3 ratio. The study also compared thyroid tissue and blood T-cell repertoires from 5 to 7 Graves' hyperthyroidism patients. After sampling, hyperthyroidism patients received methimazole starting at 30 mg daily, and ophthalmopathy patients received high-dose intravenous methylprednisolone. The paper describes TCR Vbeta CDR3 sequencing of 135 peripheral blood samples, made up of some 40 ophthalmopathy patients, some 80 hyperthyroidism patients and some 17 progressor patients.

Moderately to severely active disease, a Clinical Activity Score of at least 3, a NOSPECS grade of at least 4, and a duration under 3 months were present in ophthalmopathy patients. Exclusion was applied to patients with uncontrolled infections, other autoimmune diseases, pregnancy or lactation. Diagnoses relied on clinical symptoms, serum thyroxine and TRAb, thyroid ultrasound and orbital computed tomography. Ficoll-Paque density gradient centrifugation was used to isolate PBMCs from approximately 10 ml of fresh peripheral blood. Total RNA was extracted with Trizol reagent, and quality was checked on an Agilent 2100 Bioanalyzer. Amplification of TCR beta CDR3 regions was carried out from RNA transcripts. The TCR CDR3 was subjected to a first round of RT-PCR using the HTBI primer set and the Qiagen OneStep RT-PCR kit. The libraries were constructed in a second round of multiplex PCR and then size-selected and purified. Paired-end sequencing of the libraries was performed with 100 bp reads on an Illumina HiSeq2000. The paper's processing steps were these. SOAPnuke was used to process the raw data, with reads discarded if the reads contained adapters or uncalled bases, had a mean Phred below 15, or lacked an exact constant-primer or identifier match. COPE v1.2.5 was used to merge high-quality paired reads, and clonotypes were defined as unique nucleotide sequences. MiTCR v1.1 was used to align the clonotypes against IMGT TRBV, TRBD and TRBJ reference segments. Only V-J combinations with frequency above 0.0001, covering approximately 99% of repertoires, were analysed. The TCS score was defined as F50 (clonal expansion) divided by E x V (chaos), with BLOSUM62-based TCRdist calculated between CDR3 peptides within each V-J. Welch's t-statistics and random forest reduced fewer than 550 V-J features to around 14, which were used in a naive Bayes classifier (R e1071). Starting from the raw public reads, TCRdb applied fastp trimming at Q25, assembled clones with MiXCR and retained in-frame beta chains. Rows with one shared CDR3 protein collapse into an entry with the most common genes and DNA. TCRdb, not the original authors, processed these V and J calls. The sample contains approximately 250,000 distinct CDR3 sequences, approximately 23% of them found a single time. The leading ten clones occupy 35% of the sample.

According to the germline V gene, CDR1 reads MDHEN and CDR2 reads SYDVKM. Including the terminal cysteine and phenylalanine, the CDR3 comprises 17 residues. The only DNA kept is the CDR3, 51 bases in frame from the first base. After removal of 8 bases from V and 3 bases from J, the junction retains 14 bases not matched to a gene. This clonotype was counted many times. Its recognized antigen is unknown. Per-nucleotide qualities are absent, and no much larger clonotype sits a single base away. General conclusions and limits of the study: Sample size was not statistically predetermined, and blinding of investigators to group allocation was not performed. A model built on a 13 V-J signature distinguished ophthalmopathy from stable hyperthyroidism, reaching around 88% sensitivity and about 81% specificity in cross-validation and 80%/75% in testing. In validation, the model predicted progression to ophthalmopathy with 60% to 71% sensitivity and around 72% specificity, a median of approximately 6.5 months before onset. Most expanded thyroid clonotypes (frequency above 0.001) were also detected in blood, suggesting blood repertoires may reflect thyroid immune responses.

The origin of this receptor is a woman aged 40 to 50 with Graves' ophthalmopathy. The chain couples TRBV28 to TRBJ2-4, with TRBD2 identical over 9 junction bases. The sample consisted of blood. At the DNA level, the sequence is TGTGCCAGCTTTCGGGGGCTAGCGGGAAAAGGCAAAAACATTCAGTACTTC. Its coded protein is CASFRGLAGKGKNIQYF.